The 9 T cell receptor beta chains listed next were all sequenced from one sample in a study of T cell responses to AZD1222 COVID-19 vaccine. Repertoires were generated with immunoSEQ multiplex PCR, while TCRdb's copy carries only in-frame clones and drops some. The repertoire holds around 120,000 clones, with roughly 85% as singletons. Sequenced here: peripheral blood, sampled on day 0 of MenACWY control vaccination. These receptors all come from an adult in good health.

CDR3 DNA: TGTGCCAGCAGGAGACTAGCGGGAGTCTACGAGCAGTACTTC. It specifies CASRRLAGVYEQYF. V usage is TRBV6-1 and J usage is TRBJ2-7; 12 bases match TRBD2. Germline V gives CDR1 MNHNS, CDR2 SASEGT. The CDR3 spans 14 residues. V lost 6 bases and J lost 3; bases outside the gene matches: 3.

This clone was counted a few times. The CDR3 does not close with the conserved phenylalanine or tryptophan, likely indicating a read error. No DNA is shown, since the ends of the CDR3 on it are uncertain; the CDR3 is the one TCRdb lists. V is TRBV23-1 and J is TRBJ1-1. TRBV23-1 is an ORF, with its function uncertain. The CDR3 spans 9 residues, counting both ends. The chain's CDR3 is CASSFLGKL.

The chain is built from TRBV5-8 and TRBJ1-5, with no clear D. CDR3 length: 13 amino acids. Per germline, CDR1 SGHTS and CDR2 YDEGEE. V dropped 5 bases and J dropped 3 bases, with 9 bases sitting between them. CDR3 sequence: CASRGSFNQPQHF. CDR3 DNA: TGTGCCAGCAGGGGGTCTTTCAATCAGCCCCAGCATTTT.

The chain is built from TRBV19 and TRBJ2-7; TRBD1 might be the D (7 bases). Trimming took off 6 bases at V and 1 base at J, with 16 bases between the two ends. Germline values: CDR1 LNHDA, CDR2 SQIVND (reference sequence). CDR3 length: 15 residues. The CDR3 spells CASSLRGDHSYEQYF. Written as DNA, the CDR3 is TGTGCCAGTAGCCTCAGGGGGGACCATTCCTACGAGCAGTACTTC.

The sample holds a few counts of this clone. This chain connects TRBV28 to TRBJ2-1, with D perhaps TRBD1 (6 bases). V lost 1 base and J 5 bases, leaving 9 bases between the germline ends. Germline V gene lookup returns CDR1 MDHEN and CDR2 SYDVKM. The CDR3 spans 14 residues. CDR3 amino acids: CASSLSDSNNEQFF. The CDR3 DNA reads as TGTGCCAGCAGTTTATCGGACAGCAACAATGAGCAGTTCTTC.

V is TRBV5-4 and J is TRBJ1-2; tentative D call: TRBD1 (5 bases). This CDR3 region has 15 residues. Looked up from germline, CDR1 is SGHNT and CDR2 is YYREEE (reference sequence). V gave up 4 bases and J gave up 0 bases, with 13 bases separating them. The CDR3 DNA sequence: TGTGCCAGCAGCCTTGAGGGGCCAGCTAACTATGGCTACACCTTC. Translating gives CASSLEGPANYGYTF.

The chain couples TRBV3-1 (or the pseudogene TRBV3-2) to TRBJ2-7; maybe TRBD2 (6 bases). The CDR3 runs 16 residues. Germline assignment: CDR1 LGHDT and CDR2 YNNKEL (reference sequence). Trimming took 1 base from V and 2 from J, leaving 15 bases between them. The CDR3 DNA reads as TGTGCCAGCAGCCAAGTGGCGGGACGAGAGGCCTACGAGCAGTACTTC. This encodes CASSQVAGREAYEQYF.

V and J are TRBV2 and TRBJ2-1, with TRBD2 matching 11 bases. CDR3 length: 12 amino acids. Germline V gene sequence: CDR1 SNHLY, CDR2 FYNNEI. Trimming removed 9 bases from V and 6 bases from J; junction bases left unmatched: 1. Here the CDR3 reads CARGTSGNEQFF. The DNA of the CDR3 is TGTGCCAGAGGGACTAGCGGCAATGAGCAGTTCTTC.

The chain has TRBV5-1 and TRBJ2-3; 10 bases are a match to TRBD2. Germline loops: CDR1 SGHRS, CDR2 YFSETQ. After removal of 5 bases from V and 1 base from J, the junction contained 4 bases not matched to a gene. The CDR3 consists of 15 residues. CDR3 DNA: TGCGCCAGCAGAAGTCTAGCGGGAGGCACAGATACGCAGTATTTT. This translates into CASRSLAGGTDTQYF.